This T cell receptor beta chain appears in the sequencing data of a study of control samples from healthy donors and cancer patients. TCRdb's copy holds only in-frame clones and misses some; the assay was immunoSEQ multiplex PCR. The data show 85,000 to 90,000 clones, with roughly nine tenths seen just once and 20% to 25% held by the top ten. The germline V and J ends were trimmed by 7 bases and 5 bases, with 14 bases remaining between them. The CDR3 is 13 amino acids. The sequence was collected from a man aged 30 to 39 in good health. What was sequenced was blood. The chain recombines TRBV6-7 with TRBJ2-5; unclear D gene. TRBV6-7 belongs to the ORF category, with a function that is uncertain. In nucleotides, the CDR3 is TGTGCCAGCACCCTGTGGTTTACGGAGACCCAGTACTTC. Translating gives CASTLWFTETQYF.